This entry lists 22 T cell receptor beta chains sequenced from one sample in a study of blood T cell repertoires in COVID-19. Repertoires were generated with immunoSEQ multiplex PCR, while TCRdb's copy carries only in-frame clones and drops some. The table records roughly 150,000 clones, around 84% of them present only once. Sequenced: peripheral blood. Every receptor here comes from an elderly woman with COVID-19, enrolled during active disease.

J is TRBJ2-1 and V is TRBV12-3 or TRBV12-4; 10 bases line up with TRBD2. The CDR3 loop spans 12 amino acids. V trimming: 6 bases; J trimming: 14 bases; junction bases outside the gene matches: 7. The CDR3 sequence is CASRAGTSDEFF. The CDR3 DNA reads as TGTGCCAGCAGGGCCGGGACTAGCGACGAGTTCTTC.

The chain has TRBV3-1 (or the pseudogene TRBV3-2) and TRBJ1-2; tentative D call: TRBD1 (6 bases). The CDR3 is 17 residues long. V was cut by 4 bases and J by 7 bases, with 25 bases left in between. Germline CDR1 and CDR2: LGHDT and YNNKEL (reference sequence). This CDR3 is CASSLRAPRGTTSGYTF. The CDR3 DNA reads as TGTGCCAGCAGCCTGAGAGCACCCAGAGGGACAACGAGTGGCTACACCTTC.

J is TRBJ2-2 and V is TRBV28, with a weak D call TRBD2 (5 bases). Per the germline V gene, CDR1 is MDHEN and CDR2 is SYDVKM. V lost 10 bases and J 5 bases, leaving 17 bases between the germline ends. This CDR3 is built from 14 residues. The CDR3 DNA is TGTGCCACGGGGAGACCCCTGGGGACCGGGGAGCTGTTTTTT. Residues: CATGRPLGTGELFF.

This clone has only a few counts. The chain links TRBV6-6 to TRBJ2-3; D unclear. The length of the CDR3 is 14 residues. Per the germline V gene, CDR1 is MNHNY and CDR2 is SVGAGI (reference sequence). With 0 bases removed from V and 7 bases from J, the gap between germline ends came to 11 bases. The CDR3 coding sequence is TGTGCCAGCAGTTACTCTGAGTACAGTTATACGCAGTATTTT. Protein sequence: CASSYSEYSYTQYF.

DNA of the CDR3: TGTGCCAGCAGCCGCACTCTGGAGTGGTTCTTC. Translated: CASSRTLEWFF. The chain has TRBV14 and TRBJ2-1; D unclear. Germline CDR1 reads SGHDN; CDR2 reads FVKESK. The CDR3 is made up of 11 amino acids. Trimming took 4 bases from V and 15 from J, leaving 13 bases between them.

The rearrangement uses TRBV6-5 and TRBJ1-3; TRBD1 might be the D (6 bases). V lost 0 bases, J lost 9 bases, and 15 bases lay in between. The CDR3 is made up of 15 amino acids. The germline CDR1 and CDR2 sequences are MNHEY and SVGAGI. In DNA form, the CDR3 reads TGTGCCAGCAGTTACTCCACCCCAGGGGTGGGCACCATATATTTT. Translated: CASSYSTPGVGTIYF.

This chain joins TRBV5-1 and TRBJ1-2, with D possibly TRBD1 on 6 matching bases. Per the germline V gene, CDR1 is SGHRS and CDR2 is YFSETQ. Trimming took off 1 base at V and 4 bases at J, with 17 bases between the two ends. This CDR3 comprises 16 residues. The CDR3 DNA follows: TGCGCCAGCAGCTTGTATTCTGGGGGCGAAGTCTATGGCTACACCTTC. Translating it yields CASSLYSGGEVYGYTF.

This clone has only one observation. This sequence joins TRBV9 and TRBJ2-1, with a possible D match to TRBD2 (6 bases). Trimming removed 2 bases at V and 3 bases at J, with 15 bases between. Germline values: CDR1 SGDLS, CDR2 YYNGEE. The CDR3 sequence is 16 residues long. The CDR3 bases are TGTGCCAGCAGCGTCTCGGGGGATCCCTTCTACAATGAGCAGTTCTTC. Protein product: CASSVSGDPFYNEQFF.

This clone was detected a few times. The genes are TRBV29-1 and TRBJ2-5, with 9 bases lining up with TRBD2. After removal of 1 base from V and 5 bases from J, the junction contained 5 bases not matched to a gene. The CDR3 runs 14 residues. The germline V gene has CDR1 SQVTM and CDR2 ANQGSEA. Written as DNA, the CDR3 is TGCAGCGTTGAAGGGCTAGCGGGATGGGAGACCCAGTACTTC. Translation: CSVEGLAGWETQYF.

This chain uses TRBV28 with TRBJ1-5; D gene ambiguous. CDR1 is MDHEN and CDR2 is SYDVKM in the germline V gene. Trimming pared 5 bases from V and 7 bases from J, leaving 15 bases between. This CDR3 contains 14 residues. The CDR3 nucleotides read TGTGCCAGCAGTGTCTTGAGGGAAGGGCAGCCCCAGCATTTT. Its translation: CASSVLREGQPQHF.

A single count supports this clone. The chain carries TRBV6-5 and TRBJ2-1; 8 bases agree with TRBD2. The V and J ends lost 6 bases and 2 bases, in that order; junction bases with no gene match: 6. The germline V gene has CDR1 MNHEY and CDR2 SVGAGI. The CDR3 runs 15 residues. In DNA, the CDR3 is TGTGCCAGCAGCTCCAGCGGGAGTGCCTACAATGAGCAGTTCTTC. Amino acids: CASSSSGSAYNEQFF.

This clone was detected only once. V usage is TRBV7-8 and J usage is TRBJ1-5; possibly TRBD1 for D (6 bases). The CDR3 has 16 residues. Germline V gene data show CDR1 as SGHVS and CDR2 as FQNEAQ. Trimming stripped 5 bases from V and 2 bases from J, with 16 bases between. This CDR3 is CASSLRTGRGNQPQHF. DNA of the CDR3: TGTGCCAGCAGCCTCAGAACAGGGAGGGGCAATCAGCCCCAGCATTTT.

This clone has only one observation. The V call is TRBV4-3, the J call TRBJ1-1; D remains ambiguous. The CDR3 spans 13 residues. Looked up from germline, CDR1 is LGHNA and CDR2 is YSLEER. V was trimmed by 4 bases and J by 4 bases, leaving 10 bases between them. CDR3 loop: CASSRIEGTEAFF. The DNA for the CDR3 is TGCGCCAGCAGCCGGATAGAGGGCACTGAAGCTTTCTTT.

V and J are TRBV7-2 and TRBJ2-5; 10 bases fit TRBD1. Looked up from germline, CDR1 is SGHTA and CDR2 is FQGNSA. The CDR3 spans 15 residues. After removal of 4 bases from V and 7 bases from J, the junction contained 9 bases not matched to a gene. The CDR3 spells CASSYDRGLLGTQYF. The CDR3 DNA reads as TGTGCCAGCAGCTACGACAGGGGGCTTTTGGGGACCCAGTACTTC. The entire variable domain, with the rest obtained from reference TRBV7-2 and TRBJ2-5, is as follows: GAGVSQSPSNKVTEKGKDVELRCDPISGHTALYWYRQSLGQGLEFLIYFQGNSAPDKSGLPSDRFSAERTGGSVSTLTIQRTQQEDSAVYLCASSYDRGLLGTQYFGPGTRLLVL.

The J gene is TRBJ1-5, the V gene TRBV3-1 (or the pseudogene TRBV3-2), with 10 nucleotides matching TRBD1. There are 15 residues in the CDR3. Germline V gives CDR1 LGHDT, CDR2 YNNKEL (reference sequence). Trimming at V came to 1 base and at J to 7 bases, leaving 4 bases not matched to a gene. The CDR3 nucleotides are TGTGCCAGCAGCCAAGGGACAGGGGGGAGACAGCCCCAGCATTTT. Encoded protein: CASSQGTGGRQPQHF.

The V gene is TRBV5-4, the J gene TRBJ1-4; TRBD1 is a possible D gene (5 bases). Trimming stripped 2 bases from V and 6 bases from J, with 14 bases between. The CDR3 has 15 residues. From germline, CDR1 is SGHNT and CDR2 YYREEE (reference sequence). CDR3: CASSFPGAGYEKLFF. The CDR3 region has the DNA TGTGCCAGCAGCTTTCCGGGAGCAGGGTATGAAAAACTGTTTTTT.

The CDR3 protein is CASKGGAGLYEQYF. The CDR3 nucleotides are TGTGCCAGCAAGGGGGGAGCGGGACTCTACGAGCAGTACTTC. This chain links TRBV28 with TRBJ2-7; maybe TRBD2 (7 bases). Trimming took off 7 bases at V and 3 bases at J, with 16 bases between the two ends. This CDR3 comprises 14 residues. Per the germline V gene, CDR1 is MDHEN and CDR2 is SYDVKM. The full variable domain, completed using reference TRBV28 and TRBJ2-7, is DVKVTQSSRYLVKRTGEKVFLECVQDMDHENMFWYRQDPGLGLRLIYFSYDVKMKEKGDIPEGYSVSREKKERFSLILESASTNQTSMYLCASKGGAGLYEQYFGPGTRLTVT.

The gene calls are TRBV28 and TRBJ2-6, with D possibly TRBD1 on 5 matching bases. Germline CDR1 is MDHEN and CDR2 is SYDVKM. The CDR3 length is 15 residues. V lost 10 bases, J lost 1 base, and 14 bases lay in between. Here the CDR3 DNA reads TGTGCCACCCTTCTCAGGGTATCTGGGGCCAACGTCCTGACTTTC. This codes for CATLLRVSGANVLTF.

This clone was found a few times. CDR3 coding DNA: TGTGCCACCAGTGGAGGAGGGACCTTCTACGAGCAGTACTTC. This sequence encodes CATSGGGTFYEQYF. The chain recombines TRBV24-1 with TRBJ2-7; D possibly corresponds to TRBD2 (6 bases). CDR1 and CDR2 (germline): KGHDR, SFDVKD. This CDR3 has 14 residues. V was cut by 5 bases and J by 3 bases, with 13 bases left in between.

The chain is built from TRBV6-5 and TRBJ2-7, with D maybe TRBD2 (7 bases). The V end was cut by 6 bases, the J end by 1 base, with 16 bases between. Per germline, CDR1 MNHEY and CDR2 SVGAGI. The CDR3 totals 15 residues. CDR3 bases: TGTGCCAGCAGCTCGGGGGGCGTAGGGTCCTACGAGCAGTACTTC. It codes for CASSSGGVGSYEQYF.

The CDR3 DNA sequence: TGTGCCAGCAGCCCAGGGGAGGGAGCCCTTCGGAATTCACCCCTCCACTTT. Amino acids: CASSPGEGALRNSPLHF. The V and J genes are TRBV9 and TRBJ1-6, with D possibly matching TRBD1 (6 bases). CDR1 SGDLS and CDR2 YYNGEE come from the germline V gene. Trimming removed 4 bases at V and 7 bases at J, with 21 bases between. CDR3 length: 17 amino acids.

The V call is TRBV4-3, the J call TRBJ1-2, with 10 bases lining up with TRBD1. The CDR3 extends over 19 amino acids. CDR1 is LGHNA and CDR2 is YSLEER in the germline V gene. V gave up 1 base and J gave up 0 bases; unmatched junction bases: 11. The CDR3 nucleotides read TGCGCCAGCAGCCAAGTGATATTGGACAGGGGGAGAGCTAACTATGGCTACACCTTC. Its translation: CASSQVILDRGRANYGYTF.